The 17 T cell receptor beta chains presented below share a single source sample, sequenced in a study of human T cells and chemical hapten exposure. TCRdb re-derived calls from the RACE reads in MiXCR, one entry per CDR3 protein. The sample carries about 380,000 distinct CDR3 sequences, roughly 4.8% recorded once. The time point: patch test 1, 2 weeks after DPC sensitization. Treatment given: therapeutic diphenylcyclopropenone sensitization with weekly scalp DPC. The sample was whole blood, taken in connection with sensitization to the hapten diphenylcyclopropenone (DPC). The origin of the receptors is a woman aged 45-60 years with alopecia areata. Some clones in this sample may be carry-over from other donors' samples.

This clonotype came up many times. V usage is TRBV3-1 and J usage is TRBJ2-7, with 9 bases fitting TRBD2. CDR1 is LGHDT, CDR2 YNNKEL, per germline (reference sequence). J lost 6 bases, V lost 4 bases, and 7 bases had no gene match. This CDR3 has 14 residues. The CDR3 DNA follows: TGTGCCAGCAGCCTTCCGGGACTAGCAGCCGAGCAGTACTTC. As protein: CASSLPGLAAEQYF.

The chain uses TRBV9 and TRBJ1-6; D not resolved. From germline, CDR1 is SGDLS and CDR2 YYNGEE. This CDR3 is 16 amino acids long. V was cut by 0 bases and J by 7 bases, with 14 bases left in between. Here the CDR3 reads CASSVAAGLSNSPLHF. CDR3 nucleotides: TGTGCCAGCAGCGTAGCGGCGGGCCTGAGCAATTCACCCCTCCACTTT.

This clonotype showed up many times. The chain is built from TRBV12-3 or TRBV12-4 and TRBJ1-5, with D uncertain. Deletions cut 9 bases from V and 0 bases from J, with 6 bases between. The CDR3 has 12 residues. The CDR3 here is CASQLSNQPQHF. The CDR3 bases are TGTGCCAGTCAACTTAGCAATCAGCCCCAGCATTTT.

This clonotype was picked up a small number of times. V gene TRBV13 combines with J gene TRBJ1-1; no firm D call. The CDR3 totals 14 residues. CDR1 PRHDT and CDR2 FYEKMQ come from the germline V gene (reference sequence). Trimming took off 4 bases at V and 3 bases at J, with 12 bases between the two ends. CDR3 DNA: TGTGCCAGCAGCTCAGGACTACACCACACTGAAGCTTTCTTT. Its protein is CASSSGLHHTEAFF. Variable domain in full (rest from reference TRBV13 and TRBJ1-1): AAGVIQSPRHLIKEKRETATLKCYPIPRHDTVYWYQQGPGQDPQFLISFYEKMQSDKGSIPDRFSAQQFSDYHSELNMSSLELGDSALYFCASSSGLHHTEAFFGQGTRLTVV.

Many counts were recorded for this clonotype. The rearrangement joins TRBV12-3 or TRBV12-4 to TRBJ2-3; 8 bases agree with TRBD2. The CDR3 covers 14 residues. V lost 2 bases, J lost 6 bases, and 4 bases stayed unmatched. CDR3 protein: CASSLSGGKDTQYF. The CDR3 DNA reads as TGTGCCAGCAGTTTAAGCGGGGGAAAGGATACGCAGTATTTT.

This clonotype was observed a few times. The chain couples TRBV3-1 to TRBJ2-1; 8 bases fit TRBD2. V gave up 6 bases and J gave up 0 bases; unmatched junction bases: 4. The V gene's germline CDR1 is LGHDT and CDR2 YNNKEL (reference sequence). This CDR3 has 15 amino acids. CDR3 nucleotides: TGTGCCAGCAGTGGAGCGGGGGCCTCCTACAATGAGCAGTTCTTC. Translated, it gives CASSGAGASYNEQFF.

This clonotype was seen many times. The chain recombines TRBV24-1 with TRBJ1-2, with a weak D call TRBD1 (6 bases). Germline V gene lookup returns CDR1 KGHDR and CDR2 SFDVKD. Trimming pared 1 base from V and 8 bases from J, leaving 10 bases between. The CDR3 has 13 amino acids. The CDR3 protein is CATSDLTGKGYTF. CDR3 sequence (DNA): TGTGCCACCAGTGATTTAACAGGGAAGGGCTACACCTTC.

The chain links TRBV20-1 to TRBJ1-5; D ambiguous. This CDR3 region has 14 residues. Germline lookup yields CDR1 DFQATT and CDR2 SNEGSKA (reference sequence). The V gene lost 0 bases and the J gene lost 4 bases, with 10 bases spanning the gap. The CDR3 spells CSAREGTGNQPQHF. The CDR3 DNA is TGCAGTGCTAGAGAGGGTACGGGAAATCAGCCCCAGCATTTT.

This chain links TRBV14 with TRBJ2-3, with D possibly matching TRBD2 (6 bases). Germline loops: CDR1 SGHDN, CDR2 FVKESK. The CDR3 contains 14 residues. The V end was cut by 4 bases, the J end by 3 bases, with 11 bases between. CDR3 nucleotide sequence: TGTGCCAGCAGCCGAAGACTAGTAACAGATACGCAGTATTTT. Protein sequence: CASSRRLVTDTQYF.

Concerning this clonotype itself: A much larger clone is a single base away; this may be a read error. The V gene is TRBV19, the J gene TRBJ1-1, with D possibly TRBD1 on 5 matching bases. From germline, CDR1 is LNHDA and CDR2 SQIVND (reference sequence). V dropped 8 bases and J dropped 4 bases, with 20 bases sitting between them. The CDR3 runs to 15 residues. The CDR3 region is CASQTQLQAFTEAFF. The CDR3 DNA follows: TGTGCCAGTCAGACTCAATTACAGGCCTTCACTGAAGCTTTCTTT.

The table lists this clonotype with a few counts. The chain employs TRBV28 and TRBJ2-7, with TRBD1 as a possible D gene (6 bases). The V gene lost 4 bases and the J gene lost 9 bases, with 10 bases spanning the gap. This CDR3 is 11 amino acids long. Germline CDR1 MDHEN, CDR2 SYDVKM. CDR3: CASSSGVVQYF. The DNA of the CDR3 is TGTGCCAGCAGTTCAGGGGTGGTGCAGTACTTC.

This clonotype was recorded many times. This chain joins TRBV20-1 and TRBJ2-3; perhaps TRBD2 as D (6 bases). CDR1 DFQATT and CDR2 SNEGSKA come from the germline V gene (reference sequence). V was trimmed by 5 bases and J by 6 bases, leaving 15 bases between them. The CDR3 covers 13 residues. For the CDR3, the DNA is TGCAGTGCTGCTCAGGGAGGCGGGGATACGCAGTATTTT. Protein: CSAAQGGGDTQYF.

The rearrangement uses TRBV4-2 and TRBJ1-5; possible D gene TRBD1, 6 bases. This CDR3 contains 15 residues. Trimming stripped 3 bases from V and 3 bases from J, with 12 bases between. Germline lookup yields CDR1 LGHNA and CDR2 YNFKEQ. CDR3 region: CASSQKGGSNQPQHF. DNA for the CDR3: TGTGCCAGCAGCCAGAAGGGGGGATCCAATCAGCCCCAGCATTTT.

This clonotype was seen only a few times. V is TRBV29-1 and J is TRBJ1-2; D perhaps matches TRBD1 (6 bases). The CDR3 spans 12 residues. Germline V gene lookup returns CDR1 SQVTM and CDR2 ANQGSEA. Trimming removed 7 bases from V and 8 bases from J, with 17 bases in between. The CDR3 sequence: CSAPWGAGGYTF. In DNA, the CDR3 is TGCAGCGCCCCGTGGGGGGCAGGGGGCTACACCTTC.

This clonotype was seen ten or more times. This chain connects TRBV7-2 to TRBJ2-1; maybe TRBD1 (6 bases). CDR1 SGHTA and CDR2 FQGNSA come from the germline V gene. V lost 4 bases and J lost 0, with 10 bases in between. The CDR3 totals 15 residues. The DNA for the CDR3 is TGTGCCAGCAGCTCTCAGGGGCGCTCCTACAATGAGCAGTTCTTC. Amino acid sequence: CASSSQGRSYNEQFF.

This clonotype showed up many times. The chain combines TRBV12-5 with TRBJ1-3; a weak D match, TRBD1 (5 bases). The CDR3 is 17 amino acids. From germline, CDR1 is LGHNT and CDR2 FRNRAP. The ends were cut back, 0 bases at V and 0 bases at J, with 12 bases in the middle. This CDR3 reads CASGLVMGLSSGNTIYF. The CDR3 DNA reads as TGTGCTAGTGGTTTGGTAATGGGGCTAAGCTCTGGAAACACCATATATTTT.

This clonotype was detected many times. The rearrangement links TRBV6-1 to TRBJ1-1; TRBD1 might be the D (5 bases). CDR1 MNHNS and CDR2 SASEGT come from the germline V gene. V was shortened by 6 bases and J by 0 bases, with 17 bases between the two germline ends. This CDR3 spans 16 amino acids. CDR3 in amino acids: CASRDNPSLLNTEAFF. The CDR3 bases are TGTGCCAGCAGGGACAACCCGTCTCTACTGAACACTGAAGCTTTCTTT.